This TCR beta chain originates from a study of shared clonotypes between healthy human individuals. CD45RO-negative, CCR7-selected cells formed the naive CD8 fraction, which excluded terminally differentiated effector memory CD45RA+ cells. The CDR3 has 17 residues. Germline V gene lookup returns CDR1 SGHRS and CDR2 YFSETQ. J was trimmed by 4 bases and V by 0 bases; bases with no gene match: 5. Generated by immunoSEQ multiplex PCR, the TCRdb table keeps only in-frame clones and is missing some. The sample records approximately 1.9 million clones, 93% being singletons. The sequence derives from a man aged 18 to 29 in good health. Some clones in this sample may be carry-over from other donors' samples. Sequencing used naive CD8+ T cells from PBMCs. The genes are TRBV5-1 and TRBJ2-1; 12 bases line up with TRBD1. This chain's CDR3 is CASSLGGTGGWYNEQFF. CDR3 DNA: TGCGCCAGCAGCTTGGGTGGGACAGGGGGCTGGTACAATGAGCAGTTCTTC.